The 10 T cell receptor beta chains in this list originate from one sample, sequenced in a study of blood T cell repertoires in COVID-19. Method: immunoSEQ multiplex PCR; TCRdb's copy keeps in-frame clones and lacks some. Of under 200,000 clones listed, around 80% were seen once; the top ten hold around 10%. Specimen: peripheral blood. The receptor source for this set is a woman older than 75 with active or convalescent COVID-19.

This sequence joins TRBV24-1 and TRBJ2-2, with TRBD1 matching 10 bases. V dropped 5 bases and J dropped 8; count of bases not matched to a gene: 7. There are 15 residues in the CDR3. Germline V lookup: CDR1 KGHDR, CDR2 SFDVKD. CDR3 DNA: TGTGCCACCAGTGTATCGGGACAGGGGATGGGGGAGCTGTTTTTT. It specifies CATSVSGQGMGELFF.

This clone was seen once. The chain is built from TRBV20-1 and TRBJ1-5; D call uncertain. The CDR3 covers 16 residues. Trimming cost V 3 bases and J 2 bases, with 17 bases left between them. Germline V lookup: CDR1 DFQATT, CDR2 SNEGSKA (reference sequence). In DNA form, the CDR3 reads TGCAGTGCTAGTGCGGGGAGCTCGTTCGGCAATCAGCCCCAGCATTTT. Amino acid sequence: CSASAGSSFGNQPQHF.

The V call is TRBV7-9, the J call TRBJ2-5; 7 nucleotides line up with TRBD1. CDR1 and CDR2 (germline): SEHNR, FQNEAQ (reference sequence). The J segment lost 5 bases and the V segment lost 5 bases, leaving 14 bases of the junction unmatched. The CDR3 spans 16 residues. CDR3 in DNA: TGTGCCAGCAGCGAACCCGGGACAGAGGGCCGGGAGACCCAGTACTTC. It yields the protein CASSEPGTEGRETQYF.

The chain uses TRBV12-3 or TRBV12-4 and TRBJ1-2; D not certain. The CDR3 length is 13 residues. Between the trimmed V and J ends, which lost 3 bases and 6 bases, there was a span of 11 bases. CDR3 region: CASSLARRNGYTF. CDR3 DNA sequence: TGTGCCAGCAGTTTGGCCCGAAGAAATGGCTACACCTTC.

The rearrangement links TRBV11-2 to TRBJ2-1, with 8 bases aligning to TRBD2. CDR1 is SGHAT, CDR2 FQNNGV, per germline. The trim removed 8 bases at V and 1 base at J, leaving 4 bases unmatched. There are 14 residues in the CDR3. The DNA of the CDR3 is TGTGCCAGCGCAAGCGGGGGTTCCTACAATGAGCAGTTCTTC. Translated: CASASGGSYNEQFF. The entire variable domain, with the rest obtained from reference TRBV11-2 and TRBJ2-1, is as follows: EAGVAQSPRYKIIEKRQSVAFWCNPISGHATLYWYQQILGQGPKLLIQFQNNGVVDDSQLPKDRFSAERLKGVDSTLKIQPAKLEDSAVYLCASASGGSYNEQFFGPGTRLTVL.

The V gene is TRBV5-5, the J gene TRBJ1-2; maybe TRBD1 (5 bases). CDR3 length: 14 residues. CDR1 is SGHKS, CDR2 YYEKEE, per germline (reference sequence). V was clipped by 0 bases and J by 9 bases, with 15 bases between them. The CDR3 sequence: CASSLVGGTGSYTF. Here the CDR3 DNA reads TGTGCCAGCAGCTTGGTCGGGGGGACGGGAAGCTACACCTTC.

J is TRBJ1-5 and V is TRBV6-5, with D perhaps TRBD1 (6 bases). Germline CDR1 is MNHEY and CDR2 is SVGAGI. The CDR3 consists of 14 residues. V was shortened by 2 bases and J by 7 bases, with 12 bases between the two germline ends. The DNA for the CDR3 is TGTGCCAGCAGTTACAGTAAGGGGGACCAGCCCCAGCATTTT. Its translation: CASSYSKGDQPQHF.

V gene TRBV18 combines with J gene TRBJ1-1; D is unclear. This CDR3 spans 14 amino acids. The ends were cut back, 3 bases at V and 0 bases at J, with 8 bases in the middle. The germline V gene has CDR1 KGHSH and CDR2 LQKENI. This chain's CDR3 is CASSPITMNTEAFF. CDR3 DNA: TGTGCCAGCTCACCCATAACAATGAACACTGAAGCTTTCTTT. The variable domain in full, with the rest retrieved from reference TRBV18 and TRBJ1-1, is NAGVMQNPRHLVRRRGQEARLRCSPMKGHSHVYWYRQLPEEGLKFMVYLQKENIIDESGMPKERFSAEFPKEGPSILRIQQVVRGDSAAYFCASSPITMNTEAFFGQGTRLTVV.

As regards this clone: One junction end does not reproduce the germline sequence, and a read error may be involved. This rearrangement joins TRBV5-1 to TRBJ2-1; TRBD1 is a possible D gene (5 bases). This CDR3 comprises 13 residues. The germline V gene has CDR1 SGHRS and CDR2 YFSETQ. The chain's CDR3 is CASSLVRGGEQFF. The DNA of the CDR3 is TGCGCCAGCAGTTTGGTTAGGGGTGGTGAGCAGTTCTTC.

The V gene is TRBV11-3, the J gene TRBJ2-3; 12 bases align to TRBD2. CDR3 size: 17 residues. Trimming took 4 bases from V and 2 from J; bases not matched to a gene: 7. The V gene's germline CDR1 is SGHNT and CDR2 YENEEA. The CDR3 is CASSSRGLAGPTDTQYF. The CDR3 DNA is TGTGCCAGCAGCTCCCGAGGACTAGCGGGGCCCACAGATACGCAGTATTTT.